These 27 T cell receptor beta chains were all obtained from the same sample, sequenced in a study of molecular identifiers for immune sequencing clone quantification. TCRdb passed the PCR reads through MiXCR, listing each CDR3 protein once. The sample includes some 590,000 distinct CDR3 sequences, around 25% seen only once; the top ten take 0.7% to 0.95%. The sample was naive CD8+ T cells from blood, with Jurkat cell RNA spiked in. Subset specified: FACS-sorted CD8+CD4-CCR7+CD45RA+ naive T cells. All receptors derive from a human donor in good health. Some libraries in this study had Jurkat cell RNA spiked in.

V is TRBV24-1 and J is TRBJ2-5, with D possibly being TRBD1 (5 bases). The V end was cut by 3 bases, the J end by 5 bases, with 9 bases between. The germline CDR1 and CDR2 sequences are KGHDR and SFDVKD. The CDR3 runs to 13 residues. CDR3 loop: CATSDRGLETQYF. In DNA form, the CDR3 reads TGTGCCACCAGTGATAGGGGATTGGAGACCCAGTACTTC.

The rearrangement links TRBV12-3 or TRBV12-4 to TRBJ1-5; 7 nucleotides match TRBD1. The CDR3 is 14 residues long. V trimming: 5 bases; J trimming: 7 bases; junction bases outside the gene matches: 8. The CDR3 nucleotides are TGTGCCAGCAGTACCAGGGGGGTGGGGCAGCCCCAGCATTTT. Translated: CASSTRGVGQPQHF.

This chain links TRBV15 with TRBJ2-3; 7 nucleotides agree with TRBD2. Germline V gives CDR1 LNHNV, CDR2 YYDKDF (reference sequence). The V and J ends lost 5 bases and 2 bases, in that order; junction bases with no gene match: 13. The CDR3 spans 17 residues. The CDR3 DNA reads TGTGCCACCAGCCAAACCAGACTAGCTGAGGACACAGATACGCAGTATTTT. Translated, it gives CATSQTRLAEDTDTQYF.

In this sample, this clonotype turned up a few times. V and J are TRBV5-6 and TRBJ2-1, with a possible D match to TRBD2 (6 bases). In germline, CDR1 is SGHDT, CDR2 YYEEEE. The length of the CDR3 is 14 residues. V was cut by 3 bases and J by 8 bases, with 15 bases left in between. The CDR3, as DNA: TGTGCCAGCAGCTCGGGACTCCCGGGGTATGAGCAGTTCTTC. Amino acid sequence: CASSSGLPGYEQFF.

As concerns this clonotype: A junction end diverges from the germline sequence, so it may reflect a read error. The chain couples TRBV5-6 to TRBJ2-7; no definite D call. The CDR3 spans 11 residues. The V gene's germline CDR1 is SGHDT and CDR2 YYEEEE. The CDR3 DNA follows: TGTGCCCGCAGCTTGGCGGACGAGCAGTACTTC. Translating gives CARSLADEQYF.

A single count supports this clonotype. A much more abundant neighbour one base away suggests this may be a read error. V gene TRBV20-1 combines with J gene TRBJ2-7, with 9 bases identical to TRBD2. CDR1 and CDR2 from the germline V gene are DFQATT and SNEGSKA (reference sequence). CDR3 length: 13 residues. This CDR3 is CSARLAETYEQHF. The DNA of the CDR3 is TGCAGTGCTCGACTAGCGGAGACCTACGAGCAGCACTTC.

This clonotype was seen more than once but under ten times. The chain uses TRBV4-3 and TRBJ1-1; D not certain. The CDR3 length is 11 residues. CDR1 and CDR2 (germline): LGHNA, YSLEER. V shed 10 bases and J shed 7 bases, with 13 bases lying between them. The CDR3 DNA is TGCGCCACCTCCGCTGGAAGTGAAGCTTTCTTT. The encoded protein is CATSAGSEAFF.

V usage is TRBV7-9 and J usage is TRBJ2-3, with 7 bases aligning to TRBD2. CDR3 length: 15 residues. V gave up 10 bases and J gave up 4 bases; unmatched junction bases: 14. Germline CDR1 is SEHNR and CDR2 is FQNEAQ (reference sequence). CDR3 loop: CATSAGETHPDTQYF. The CDR3 nucleotides are TGTGCCACGTCCGCGGGGGAGACGCACCCAGATACGCAGTATTTT.

This chain uses TRBV4-1 with TRBJ2-7; tentatively, D is TRBD1 (6 bases). From germline, CDR1 is MGHRA and CDR2 YSYEKL. There are 15 residues in the CDR3. V was pared by 3 bases and J by 2 bases, with 14 bases between. The CDR3 here is CASSQSTGTPYEQYF. The CDR3 bases are TGCGCCAGCAGCCAGTCGACCGGGACACCCTACGAGCAGTACTTC.

This clonotype has a count of ten or more. The chain couples TRBV5-5 to TRBJ1-1, with D perhaps TRBD1 (6 bases). Germline V gives CDR1 SGHKS, CDR2 YYEKEE (reference sequence). V was pared by 2 bases and J by 6 bases, with 14 bases between. This CDR3 contains 14 residues. CDR3 nucleotides: TGTGCCAGCAGCTTCCAGGGGTTGCGGGCTGAAGCTTTCTTT. This codes for CASSFQGLRAEAFF.

There are many counts of this clonotype. The J gene is TRBJ1-1, the V gene TRBV7-2; D remains ambiguous. This CDR3 is built from 12 residues. Germline values: CDR1 SGHTA, CDR2 FQGNSA. Trimming cost V 5 bases and J 6 bases, with 10 bases left between them. The CDR3 region is CASSLVTAEAFF. CDR3 in DNA: TGTGCCAGCAGCCTCGTGACCGCTGAAGCTTTCTTT.

This clonotype was picked up a small number of times. A much larger clone differs from this one at a single base, so this may be a read error. This sequence joins TRBV2 and TRBJ1-1; TRBD1 aligns across 9 bases. CDR3 length: 15 amino acids. CDR1 and CDR2 (germline): SNHLY, FYNNEI. The CDR3 loop is CASSEPTGGETEASF. DNA for the CDR3: TGTGCCAGCAGTGAGCCTACAGGGGGCGAAACTGAAGCTTCCTTT.

This clonotype has more than one count but fewer than ten. Its ends do not fully match the called genes, so a read error is possible. The chain links TRBV27 to TRBJ2-3; D may be TRBD1 (6 bases). The CDR3 contains 15 residues. Germline assignment: CDR1 MNHEY and CDR2 SMNVEV (reference sequence). The CDR3 loop reads CASSILTGYTGTQYF. The CDR3 bases are TGTGCCAGCAGTATTTTAACAGGGTACACAGGTACGCAGTATTTT.

Note on this clonotype: A much larger clone differs by one base, so this may be a read error. The chain links TRBV3-1 to TRBJ2-1; D remains ambiguous. Germline values: CDR1 LGHDT, CDR2 YNNKEL (reference sequence). The CDR3 runs 17 residues. CDR3 residues: CASSQGQDPSSYNEQLF. The CDR3 bases are TGTGCCAGCAGCCAGGGCCAAGACCCAAGCTCCTACAATGAGCAGCTCTTC.

This clonotype has just a few counts. The chain recombines TRBV7-3 with TRBJ2-2; D might be TRBD2 (5 bases). V was cut by 5 bases and J by 5 bases, with 12 bases left in between. CDR1 SGHTA and CDR2 FQGTGA come from the germline V gene. The CDR3 spans 14 residues. CDR3 bases: TGTGCCAGCAGCACTGGGAGACAAACCGGGGAGCTGTTTTTT. Its translation: CASSTGRQTGELFF.

A few counts support this clonotype. Only one base separates this from a far larger clonotype, so it likely reflects a read error. The V and J genes are TRBV7-6 and TRBJ2-3, with unresolved D. With 2 bases removed from V and 1 base from J, the gap between germline ends came to 4 bases. Germline V gene lookup returns CDR1 SGHVS and CDR2 FNYEAQ. The CDR3 runs 13 residues. CDR3 amino acids: CASSLLCTDTQYF. DNA for the CDR3: TGTGCCAGCAGCTTACTGTGCACAGATACGCAGTATTTT.

The table lists this clonotype with many counts. The V and J genes are TRBV2 and TRBJ2-7; 9 bases are shared with TRBD2. CDR3 length equals 18 residues. The V gene end was trimmed by 0 bases and the J gene end by 3 bases; junction bases not matched to a gene: 12. Per germline, CDR1 SNHLY and CDR2 FYNNEI. The CDR3 DNA reads as TGTGCCAGCAGTGAAGCTGCGGGACTAGCCTTAGTCCTCTACGAGCAGTACTTC. It codes for CASSEAAGLALVLYEQYF.

This clonotype was found a few times. The chain employs TRBV7-9 and TRBJ1-6; no clear D gene. The CDR3 is 16 residues long. The germline V gene has CDR1 SEHNR and CDR2 FQNEAQ (reference sequence). Trimming took off 2 bases at V and 3 bases at J, with 11 bases between the two ends. CDR3 DNA sequence: TGTGCCAGCAGCTTATTAACCGGATACTATAATTCACCCCTCCACTTT. Residues: CASSLLTGYYNSPLHF.

At least ten counts were recorded for this clonotype. The chain couples TRBV7-6 to TRBJ2-1; D unresolved. The CDR3 spans 17 residues. The V end lost 1 base, the J end lost 0 bases, and 13 bases lay between the germline ends. Per the germline V gene, CDR1 is SGHVS and CDR2 is FNYEAQ. CDR3 DNA sequence: TGTGCCAGCAGCTTAGTTTGGCAGACCACCTCCTACAATGAGCAGTTCTTC. Translating gives CASSLVWQTTSYNEQFF.

This clonotype was seen only a few times. This sequence joins TRBV27 and TRBJ2-7, with D unclear. V was cut by 6 bases and J by 6 bases, with 21 bases left in between. CDR3 size: 15 residues. From germline, CDR1 is MNHEY and CDR2 SMNVEV (reference sequence). CDR3 bases: TGTGCCAGCAGAAGTCTAGGCCCCCCCCTTTCCGAGCAGTACTTC. The encoded protein is CASRSLGPPLSEQYF.

This clonotype has at least ten counts. Written as DNA, the CDR3 is TGTGCCACCAGTGACCCCGACAACTACAATGAGCAGTTCTTC. Translating gives CATSDPDNYNEQFF. The chain is built from TRBV24-1 and TRBJ2-1; D not certain. The ends were cut back, 4 bases at V and 3 bases at J, with 9 bases in the middle. This CDR3 comprises 14 residues. CDR1 is KGHDR and CDR2 is SFDVKD in the germline V gene.

The V and J genes are TRBV12-3 or TRBV12-4 and TRBJ2-1, with D tentatively TRBD1 (6 bases). CDR3 length equals 15 residues. The germline V and J ends were trimmed by 3 bases and 10 bases, with 19 bases remaining between them. CDR3 protein: CASSLKPGHSDEQFF. CDR3 in DNA: TGTGCCAGCAGTTTGAAGCCGGGACACTCTGACGAGCAGTTCTTC.

Ten or more counts support this clonotype. J is TRBJ2-2 and V is TRBV6-5, with D perhaps TRBD1 or TRBD2 (6 bases each). With 0 bases removed from V and 5 bases from J, the gap between germline ends came to 13 bases. Germline V gives CDR1 MNHEY, CDR2 SVGAGI. The CDR3 is 16 residues long. For the CDR3, the DNA is TGTGCCAGCAGTTACTCGATTCAGGGGAGGACCGGGGAGCTGTTTTTT. Protein: CASSYSIQGRTGELFF.

This clonotype was observed many times. The chain has TRBV29-1 and TRBJ2-5, with D unresolved. In germline, CDR1 is SQVTM, CDR2 ANQGSEA. V was cut by 3 bases and J by 1 base, with 9 bases left in between. This CDR3 contains 13 residues. As DNA, the CDR3 is TGCAGCGTTGACGGCCACATCCAAGAGACCCAGTACTTC. Translated: CSVDGHIQETQYF.

This clonotype was observed at least ten times. The chain couples TRBV4-3 to TRBJ1-4; 9 bases align to TRBD1. The CDR3 loop spans 15 amino acids. Germline CDR1 is LGHNA and CDR2 is YSLEER. Trimming at V came to 5 bases and at J to 8 bases, leaving 9 bases not matched to a gene. The CDR3 coding sequence is TGCGCCAGCAGCGAGGACAGGGGCTCTCGAGAAAAACTGTTTTTT. Translation gives CASSEDRGSREKLFF.

The chain employs TRBV20-1 and TRBJ2-1; possibly TRBD1 for D (6 bases). The germline V gene has CDR1 DFQATT and CDR2 SNEGSKA (reference sequence). With 5 bases removed from V and 5 bases from J, the gap between germline ends came to 19 bases. There are 15 residues in the CDR3. The CDR3 sequence is CSAYGQSAPHNEQFF. Here the CDR3 DNA reads TGCAGTGCTTACGGACAGTCAGCACCCCACAATGAGCAGTTCTTC.

Comments on this clonotype: Possible read error: a much larger clone is one base away. The chain employs TRBV6-5 and TRBJ2-5, with TRBD1 matching 9 bases. There are 14 residues in the CDR3. Germline trimming cut 3 bases from V and 13 bases from J; bases unmatched to any gene: 12. CDR1 is MNHEY, CDR2 SVGAGI, per germline. The CDR3 DNA reads TGTGCCAGCAGTTATGGGACAGGGCGCGAGGCCCGGTACTTC. Translation gives CASSYGTGREARYF.